These 26 T cell receptor beta chains came from one sample sequenced in a study of blood T cell repertoires in COVID-19. Sequenced by immunoSEQ multiplex PCR; TCRdb stores in-frame clones only, minus some. The repertoire holds under 45,000 clones, with 76% as singletons. The sample was peripheral blood. The receptors come from an elderly man with acute or convalescent COVID-19.

This clone was seen just once. The chain uses TRBV7-8 and TRBJ1-1; 8 bases line up with TRBD1. Losses at the gene ends were 5 bases for V and 1 base for J; bases not matched to a gene: 9. Germline V gene sequence: CDR1 SGHVS, CDR2 FQNEAQ. This CDR3 contains 16 residues. The CDR3 reads CASSRRGDRSNTEAFF. The CDR3 DNA is TGTGCCAGCAGCCGGAGGGGGGACAGGTCGAACACTGAAGCTTTCTTT.

The chain is built from TRBV7-9 and TRBJ2-5; TRBD2 aligns across 12 bases. The ends lost 2 bases at V and 2 bases at J; junction bases unmatched: 0. This CDR3 is built from 15 residues. Germline CDR1 and CDR2: SEHNR and FQNEAQ (reference sequence). The CDR3 here is CASSLLAGGQETQYF. CDR3 bases: TGTGCCAGCAGCTTACTAGCGGGGGGGCAAGAGACCCAGTACTTC.

The chain carries TRBV7-8 and TRBJ2-5, with 12 nucleotides matching TRBD1. V lost 2 bases, J lost 7 bases, and 5 bases stayed unmatched. This CDR3 spans 15 amino acids. Germline V lookup: CDR1 SGHVS, CDR2 FQNEAQ. The CDR3 coding sequence is TGTGCCAGCAGCTTAAGGGGACAGGGGGCCGGGACCCAGTACTTC. It specifies CASSLRGQGAGTQYF.

This clone has only a few counts. V and J are TRBV5-1 and TRBJ1-1; possible D gene TRBD1, 5 bases. V lost 2 bases and J 6 bases, leaving 8 bases between the germline ends. The V gene's germline CDR1 is SGHRS and CDR2 YFSETQ. This CDR3 contains 12 residues. The DNA of the CDR3 is TGCGCCAGCAGCTTTCAGGGCGCTGAAGCTTTCTTT. Protein sequence: CASSFQGAEAFF. The variable domain in full, with the rest retrieved from reference TRBV5-1 and TRBJ1-1, is KAGVTQTPRYLIKTRGQQVTLSCSPISGHRSVSWYQQTPGQGLQFLFEYFSETQRNKGNFPGRFSGRQFSNSRSEMNVSTLELGDSALYLCASSFQGAEAFFGQGTRLTVV.

This chain links TRBV3-1 (or the pseudogene TRBV3-2) with TRBJ2-5; D perhaps matches TRBD2 (7 bases). The germline V gene encodes CDR1 LGHDT and CDR2 YNNKEL (reference sequence). The CDR3 sequence is 16 residues long. V lost 2 bases and J lost 5, with 18 bases in between. CDR3 coding DNA: TGTGCCAGCAGCCAAAATCCGGGACTAAGGGGGGAGACCCAGTACTTC. Translated: CASSQNPGLRGETQYF.

J is TRBJ2-5 and V is TRBV19; the D gene is possibly TRBD1 (5 bases). V was pared by 10 bases and J by 4 bases, with 16 bases between. The CDR3 totals 13 residues. Looked up from germline, CDR1 is LNHDA and CDR2 is SQIVND (reference sequence). The CDR3: CATAQERGETQYF. The CDR3 DNA reads as TGTGCCACTGCACAGGAAAGGGGAGAGACCCAGTACTTC.

Turning to this clone: At one end the junction does not follow the germline gene, possibly because of a read error. V is TRBV12-3 or TRBV12-4 and J is TRBJ1-2, with 8 bases fitting TRBD1. This CDR3 region has 12 residues. The DNA for the CDR3 is TGTGCCGGCAGTTTGCCAGGGGGCGGCTACACCTTC. This sequence encodes CAGSLPGGGYTF.

V gene TRBV6-1 combines with J gene TRBJ2-5; D remains ambiguous. This CDR3 is built from 15 residues. V lost 1 base, J lost 1 base, and 10 bases lay in between. Germline assignment: CDR1 MNHNS and CDR2 SASEGT. The CDR3 DNA reads TGTGCCAGCAGTGAAGTTAGGCGGCCCCAAGAGACCCAGTACTTC. It specifies CASSEVRRPQETQYF.

V is TRBV10-2 and J is TRBJ1-1, with D perhaps TRBD1 (5 bases). The CDR3 covers 13 residues. The germline V gene encodes CDR1 WSHSY and CDR2 SAAADI. The V end lost 4 bases, the J end lost 2 bases, and 8 bases lay between the germline ends. This chain's CDR3 is CASSAGGNTEAFF. The CDR3 region has the DNA TGCGCCAGCAGTGCGGGGGGTAACACTGAAGCTTTCTTT.

The V and J genes are TRBV2 and TRBJ2-2; 7 bases map to TRBD2. V was clipped by 4 bases and J by 8 bases; unmatched bases: 7. The germline V gene encodes CDR1 SNHLY and CDR2 FYNNEI. The CDR3 length is 14 residues. For the CDR3, the DNA is TGTGCCAGCAGTGGAAGCGGGGCGGGAGGGGAGCTGTTTTTT. This sequence encodes CASSGSGAGGELFF.

The rearrangement uses TRBV28 and TRBJ2-5, with 11 bases that match TRBD1. This CDR3 is 16 amino acids long. After removal of 4 bases from V and 4 bases from J, the junction contained 8 bases not matched to a gene. The V gene's germline CDR1 is MDHEN and CDR2 SYDVKM. The CDR3 sequence: CASSSLDRGLGETQYF. DNA for the CDR3: TGTGCCAGCAGTTCCTTGGACAGGGGGCTAGGAGAGACCCAGTACTTC.

Concerning this clone itself: Additional DNA sequences in this sample encode the identical CDR3. The rearrangement uses TRBV19 and TRBJ1-1; possibly TRBD1 for D (5 bases). The CDR3 is 12 residues long. With 6 bases removed from V and 4 bases from J, the gap between germline ends came to 9 bases. The germline gives CDR1 LNHDA, CDR2 SQIVND (reference sequence). The CDR3 DNA follows: TGTGCCAGTAGGAGGCAGGGCACTGAAGCTTTCTTT. Amino acid sequence: CASRRQGTEAFF.

The chain joins TRBV6-5 to TRBJ2-7, with 7 bases matching TRBD1. The J segment lost 3 bases and the V segment lost 0 bases, leaving 5 bases of the junction unmatched. CDR1 and CDR2 (germline): MNHEY, SVGAGI. There are 15 residues in the CDR3. Written as DNA, the CDR3 is TGTGCCAGCAGTTACTCCCACAGGGGTGTCTACGAGCAGTACTTC. This gives the protein CASSYSHRGVYEQYF.

This clone has more than one count but fewer than ten. The V call is TRBV11-2, the J call TRBJ2-1; D is possibly TRBD1 (5 bases). The V gene's germline CDR1 is SGHAT and CDR2 FQNNGV. With 5 bases removed from V and 3 bases from J, the gap between germline ends came to 11 bases. This CDR3 comprises 14 residues. DNA for the CDR3: TGTGCCAGCAGCCTATTAGGGGACTACAATGAGCAGTTCTTC. As protein: CASSLLGDYNEQFF.

The rearrangement links TRBV19 to TRBJ1-2; 8 positions agree with TRBD1. CDR3 length: 15 residues. Germline trimming cut 7 bases from V and 0 bases from J; bases unmatched to any gene: 7. Germline V gene data show CDR1 as LNHDA and CDR2 as SQIVND (reference sequence). In DNA, the CDR3 is TGTGCCAGTATTGGAGGGACAGGCGCTAACTATGGCTACACCTTC. It translates to CASIGGTGANYGYTF.

The chain recombines TRBV30 with TRBJ1-6, with D maybe TRBD1 (6 bases). V was shortened by 2 bases and J by 8 bases, with 13 bases between the two germline ends. The CDR3 has 14 residues. The germline CDR1 and CDR2 sequences are GTSNPN and SVGIG (reference sequence). CDR3: CAWSQLTGDSPLHF. The CDR3 nucleotides are TGTGCCTGGAGTCAACTGACAGGTGATTCACCCCTCCACTTT.

The J gene is TRBJ1-1, the V gene TRBV30; tentatively, D is TRBD1 (6 bases). Germline CDR1 GTSNPN, CDR2 SVGIG (reference sequence). The CDR3 runs to 14 residues. V was shortened by 0 bases and J by 5 bases, with 13 bases between the two germline ends. This chain's CDR3 is CAWSVVGARTEAFF. CDR3 nucleotides: TGTGCCTGGAGTGTGGTGGGGGCGAGGACTGAAGCTTTCTTT.

The V and J genes are TRBV9 and TRBJ2-7; 8 positions match TRBD2. The CDR3 is made up of 14 amino acids. V lost 0 bases to trimming and J lost 4 bases; unmatched junction nucleotides: 3. The germline CDR1 and CDR2 sequences are SGDLS and YYNGEE. The CDR3 is CASSVVPGGYEQYF. CDR3 coding DNA: TGTGCCAGCAGCGTAGTTCCGGGAGGGTACGAGCAGTACTTC. Looking up the rest from reference TRBV9 and TRBJ2-7 gives the full variable domain: DSGVTQTPKHLITATGQRVTLRCSPRSGDLSVYWYQQSLDQGLQFLIQYYNGEERAKGNILERFSAQQFPDLHSELNLSSLELGDSALYFCASSVVPGGYEQYFGPGTRLTVT.

This sequence joins TRBV29-1 and TRBJ2-1, with a tentative D call TRBD1 (6 bases). The CDR3 runs to 13 residues. Trimming took off 7 bases at V and 8 bases at J, with 18 bases between the two ends. Per the germline V gene, CDR1 is SQVTM and CDR2 is ANQGSEA. The CDR3 reads CSDQKGGLDEQFF. The CDR3 DNA reads as TGCAGCGACCAAAAAGGGGGTTTGGATGAGCAGTTCTTC.

The chain is built from TRBV5-1 and TRBJ1-5; D is ambiguous. The CDR3 contains 15 residues. Germline V gene sequence: CDR1 SGHRS, CDR2 YFSETQ. Trimming cost V 1 base and J 1 base, with 9 bases left between them. This CDR3 is CASSLMGRSNQPQHF. The CDR3 DNA sequence: TGCGCCAGCAGCTTGATGGGCAGGAGCAATCAGCCCCAGCATTTT.

V gene TRBV19 combines with J gene TRBJ2-7; D perhaps matches TRBD2 (5 bases). This CDR3 contains 13 residues. Looked up from germline, CDR1 is LNHDA and CDR2 is SQIVND (reference sequence). The germline V and J ends were trimmed by 3 bases and 3 bases, with 9 bases remaining between them. The CDR3 is CASSIPGIYEQYF. The CDR3 nucleotides read TGTGCCAGTAGTATTCCCGGGATCTACGAGCAGTACTTC.

CDR3: CAISENMEAYEQYF. The CDR3 nucleotides are TGTGCCATCAGTGAAAATATGGAGGCCTACGAGCAGTACTTC. The V call is TRBV10-3, the J call TRBJ2-7; perhaps TRBD2 as D (5 bases). The length of the CDR3 is 14 residues. Trimming stripped 3 bases from V and 2 bases from J, with 11 bases between. Germline V gene sequence: CDR1 ENHRY, CDR2 SYGVKD.

This chain's CDR3 is CAISDRGNTEAFF. The DNA for the CDR3 is TGTGCCATCAGTGATAGGGGGAACACTGAAGCTTTCTTT. The chain is built from TRBV10-3 and TRBJ1-1; maybe TRBD1 (5 bases). CDR3 length: 13 amino acids. V dropped 3 bases and J dropped 1 base, with 6 bases sitting between them. Germline loops: CDR1 ENHRY, CDR2 SYGVKD.

The rearrangement joins TRBV19 to TRBJ2-2; 7 bases fit TRBD2. Germline values: CDR1 LNHDA, CDR2 SQIVND (reference sequence). The CDR3 has 15 amino acids. The V and J ends lost 3 bases and 5 bases, in that order; junction bases with no gene match: 6. CDR3 sequence: CASSIDPGGTGELFF. The CDR3 coding sequence is TGTGCCAGTAGTATTGACCCGGGAGGAACCGGGGAGCTGTTTTTT.

V gene TRBV11-2 combines with J gene TRBJ1-1, with 8 bases matching TRBD1. The V and J ends lost 7 bases and 0 bases, in that order; junction bases with no gene match: 4. This CDR3 comprises 14 residues. Germline CDR1 and CDR2: SGHAT and FQNNGV. DNA for the CDR3: TGTGCCAGCACCTCGGACAGGGTGAACACTGAAGCTTTCTTT. It translates to CASTSDRVNTEAFF.

This rearrangement joins TRBV13 to TRBJ2-1; weak D call: TRBD1 (6 bases). The V end was cut by 4 bases, the J end by 4 bases, with 17 bases between. The CDR3 has 16 residues. Per the germline V gene, CDR1 is PRHDT and CDR2 is FYEKMQ (reference sequence). CDR3 region: CASSSISRDKYNEQFF. The CDR3 coding sequence is TGTGCCAGCAGCTCCATCTCCAGGGACAAATACAATGAGCAGTTCTTC.